The clone carrying this TCR beta chain showed up just once. Per germline, CDR1 KGHSH and CDR2 LQKENI. The CDR3 runs 15 residues. Trimming took 3 bases from V and 8 from J; bases not matched to a gene: 8. This entry is derived from a study of blood T cell repertoires in COVID-19. Across the study: PBMCs, B-cell-depleted T cells, or T cells were the source of the cDNA or gDNA that made up the material.

Sequencing was performed with immunoSEQ multiplex PCR; in TCRdb, only in-frame clones are kept and a portion is missing. The top ten hold roughly 24% of the sample, which has under 200,000 clones, about 88% seen once. V usage is TRBV18 and J usage is TRBJ2-4, with TRBD1 matching 9 bases. The sample was peripheral blood. The TCR was taken from a man aged 60-69 years with acute or convalescent COVID-19. The CDR3 loop is CASSPPGTGRDIQYF. The CDR3 DNA sequence: TGTGCCAGCTCACCCCCTGGGACAGGGAGGGACATTCAGTACTTC.